This T cell receptor (beta chain) comes out of a study of CD8 T cells in ankylosing spondylitis. Study-wide points: Relatively rare in peripheral blood, disease-linked clones were also CD8+. According to the report, clones linked to the disease were significantly enriched in matched synovial fluid samples taken from ankylosing spondylitis patients. Among TCR beta sequences, a motif of eight highly homologous variants appeared characteristic of ankylosing spondylitis blood.

Preparation of TCR beta libraries was done by quantitative 5'-RACE with molecular barcodes. TCRdb reprocessed the 5' RACE reads via MiXCR and lists one record per CDR3 protein. The sample carries 700,000 to 1,000,000 distinct CDR3 sequences, about 12% recorded once. Germline V gene sequence: CDR1 SNHLY, CDR2 FYNNEI. Trimming stripped 7 bases from V and 5 bases from J, with 14 bases between. The CDR3 has 13 amino acids. Of note for this clonotype: Its antigen is not identified.

The chain couples TRBV2 to TRBJ2-5, with D hard to call. The sequence derives from a male donor with ankylosing spondylitis. The source material was blood, either unsorted or a sorted T cell fraction (not recorded which). The CDR3 DNA reads as TGTGCCAGCATAGGGTCTCGAACGGAGACCCAGTACTTC. This codes for CASIGSRTETQYF.